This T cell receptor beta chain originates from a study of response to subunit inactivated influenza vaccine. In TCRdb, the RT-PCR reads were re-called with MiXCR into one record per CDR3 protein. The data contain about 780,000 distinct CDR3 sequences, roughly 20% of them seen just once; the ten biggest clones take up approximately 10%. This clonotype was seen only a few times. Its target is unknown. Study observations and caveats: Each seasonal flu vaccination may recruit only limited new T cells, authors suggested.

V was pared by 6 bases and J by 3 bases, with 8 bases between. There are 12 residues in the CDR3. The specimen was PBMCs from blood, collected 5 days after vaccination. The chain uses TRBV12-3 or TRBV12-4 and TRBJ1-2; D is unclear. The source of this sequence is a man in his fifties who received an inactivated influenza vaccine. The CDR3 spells CASRGGYYGYTF. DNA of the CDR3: TGTGCCAGCAGGGGAGGTTACTATGGCTACACCTTC.